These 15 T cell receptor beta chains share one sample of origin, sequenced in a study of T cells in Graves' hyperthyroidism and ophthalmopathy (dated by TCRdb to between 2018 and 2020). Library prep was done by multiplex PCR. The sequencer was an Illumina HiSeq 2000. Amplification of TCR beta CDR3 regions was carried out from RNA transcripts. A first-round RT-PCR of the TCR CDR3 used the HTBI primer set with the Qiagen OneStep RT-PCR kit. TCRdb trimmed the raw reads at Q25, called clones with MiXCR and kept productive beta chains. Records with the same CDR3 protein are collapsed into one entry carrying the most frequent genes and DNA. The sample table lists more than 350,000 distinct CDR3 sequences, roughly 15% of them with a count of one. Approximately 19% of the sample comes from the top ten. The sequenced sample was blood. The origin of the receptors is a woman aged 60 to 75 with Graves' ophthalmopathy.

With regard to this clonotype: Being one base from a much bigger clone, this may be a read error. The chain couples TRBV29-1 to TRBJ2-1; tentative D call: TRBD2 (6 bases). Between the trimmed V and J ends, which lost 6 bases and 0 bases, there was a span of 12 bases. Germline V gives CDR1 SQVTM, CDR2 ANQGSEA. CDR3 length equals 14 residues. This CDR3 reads CSVLADGSYNEQFF. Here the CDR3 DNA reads TGCAGCGTGTTAGCGGATGGCTCCTACAATGAGCAGTTCTTC.

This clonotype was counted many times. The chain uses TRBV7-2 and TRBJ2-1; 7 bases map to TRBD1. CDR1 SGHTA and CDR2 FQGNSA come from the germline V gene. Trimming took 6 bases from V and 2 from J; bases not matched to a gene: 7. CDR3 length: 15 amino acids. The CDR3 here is CASRDTGQAYNEQFF. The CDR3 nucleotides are TGTGCCAGCAGGGATACTGGACAGGCCTACAATGAGCAGTTCTTC.

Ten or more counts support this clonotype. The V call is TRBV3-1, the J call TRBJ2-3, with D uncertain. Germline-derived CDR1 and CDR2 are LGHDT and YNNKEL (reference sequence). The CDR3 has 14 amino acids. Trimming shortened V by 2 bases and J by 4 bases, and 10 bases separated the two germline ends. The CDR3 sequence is CASSQRPGPDTQYF. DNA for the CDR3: TGTGCCAGCAGCCAACGACCCGGGCCAGATACGCAGTATTTT.

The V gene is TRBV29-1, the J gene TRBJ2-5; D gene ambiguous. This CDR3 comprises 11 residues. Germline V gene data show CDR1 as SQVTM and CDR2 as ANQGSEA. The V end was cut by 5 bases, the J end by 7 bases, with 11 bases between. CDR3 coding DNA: TGCAGCGTTTTAAGTCCTGGGACCCAGTACTTC. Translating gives CSVLSPGTQYF.

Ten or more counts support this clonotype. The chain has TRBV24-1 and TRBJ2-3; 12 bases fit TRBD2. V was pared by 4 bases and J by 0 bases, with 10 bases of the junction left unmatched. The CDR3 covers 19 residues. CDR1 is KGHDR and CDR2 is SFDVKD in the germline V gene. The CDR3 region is CATSDPGLAGYTSTDTQYF. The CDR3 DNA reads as TGTGCCACCAGTGACCCTGGACTAGCGGGGTATACTAGCACAGATACGCAGTATTTT.

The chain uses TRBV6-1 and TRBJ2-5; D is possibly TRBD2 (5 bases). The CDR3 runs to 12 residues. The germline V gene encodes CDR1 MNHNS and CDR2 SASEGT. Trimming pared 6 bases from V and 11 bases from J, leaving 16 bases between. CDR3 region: CASRPTRDRQYF. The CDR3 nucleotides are TGTGCCAGCAGGCCTACGAGGGATCGTCAGTACTTC.

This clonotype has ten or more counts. The CDR3 DNA reads TGCGCCAGCAGCCACGGGGCGCTCTACAATGAGCAGTTCTTC. It specifies CASSHGALYNEQFF. This chain joins TRBV4-1 and TRBJ2-1; the D gene could be TRBD1 or TRBD2 (5 bases each). The ends were cut back, 3 bases at V and 3 bases at J, with 9 bases in the middle. This CDR3 contains 14 residues. CDR1 is MGHRA and CDR2 is YSYEKL in the germline V gene.

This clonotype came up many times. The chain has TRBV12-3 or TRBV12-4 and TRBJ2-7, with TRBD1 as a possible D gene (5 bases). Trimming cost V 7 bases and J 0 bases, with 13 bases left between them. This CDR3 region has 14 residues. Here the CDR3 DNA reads TGTGCCAGCACCCCTCAGGGCAACTCCTACGAGCAGTACTTC. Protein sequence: CASTPQGNSYEQYF.

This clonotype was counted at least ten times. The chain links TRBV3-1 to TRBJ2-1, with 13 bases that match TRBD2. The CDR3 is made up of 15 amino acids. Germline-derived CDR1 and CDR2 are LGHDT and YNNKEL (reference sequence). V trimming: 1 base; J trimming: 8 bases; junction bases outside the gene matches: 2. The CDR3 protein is CASSQGTSGSYEQFF. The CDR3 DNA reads TGTGCCAGCAGCCAAGGGACTAGCGGGAGCTATGAGCAGTTCTTC.

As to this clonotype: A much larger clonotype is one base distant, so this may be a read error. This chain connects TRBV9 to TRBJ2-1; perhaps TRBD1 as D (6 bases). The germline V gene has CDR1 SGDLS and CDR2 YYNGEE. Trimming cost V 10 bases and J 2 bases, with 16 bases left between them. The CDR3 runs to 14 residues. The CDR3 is CASRAGDTYNEQFF. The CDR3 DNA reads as TGTGCCTCCCGGGCAGGGGACACCTACAATGAGCAGTTCTTC.

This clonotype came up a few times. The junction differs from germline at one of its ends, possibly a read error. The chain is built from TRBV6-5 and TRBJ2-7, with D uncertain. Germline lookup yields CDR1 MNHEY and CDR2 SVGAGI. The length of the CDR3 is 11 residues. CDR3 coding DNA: TGTGCCAGCAATTACTCGGCCAGGCAGTACTTC. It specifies CASNYSARQYF.

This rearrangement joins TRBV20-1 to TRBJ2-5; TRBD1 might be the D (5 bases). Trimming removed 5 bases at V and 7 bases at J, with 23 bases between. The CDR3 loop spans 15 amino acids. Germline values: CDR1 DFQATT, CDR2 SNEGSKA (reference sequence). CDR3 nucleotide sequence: TGCAGTGCTGGATTCGACAGCGACCCAGGATGGACCCAGTACTTC. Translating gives CSAGFDSDPGWTQYF.

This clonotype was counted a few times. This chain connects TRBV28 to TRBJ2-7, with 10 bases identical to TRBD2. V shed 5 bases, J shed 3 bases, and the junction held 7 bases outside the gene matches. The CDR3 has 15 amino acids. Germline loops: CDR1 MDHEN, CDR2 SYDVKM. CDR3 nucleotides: TGTGCCAGCAGTCTAATAGCGGGAGGCCTCTACGAGCAGTACTTC. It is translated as CASSLIAGGLYEQYF.

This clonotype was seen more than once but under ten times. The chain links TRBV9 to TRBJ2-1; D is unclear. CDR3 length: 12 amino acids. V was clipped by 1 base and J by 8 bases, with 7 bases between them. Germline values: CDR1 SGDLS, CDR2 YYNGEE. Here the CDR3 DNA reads TGTGCCAGCAGCGTATACTGGGATGAGCAGTTCTTC. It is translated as CASSVYWDEQFF. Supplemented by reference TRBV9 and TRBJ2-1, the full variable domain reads DSGVTQTPKHLITATGQRVTLRCSPRSGDLSVYWYQQSLDQGLQFLIQYYNGEERAKGNILERFSAQQFPDLHSELNLSSLELGDSALYFCASSVYWDEQFFGPGTRLTVL.

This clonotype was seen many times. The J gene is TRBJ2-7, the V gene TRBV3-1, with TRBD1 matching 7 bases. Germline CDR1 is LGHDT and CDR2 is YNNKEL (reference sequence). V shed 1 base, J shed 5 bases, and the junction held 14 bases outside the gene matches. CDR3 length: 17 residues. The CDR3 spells CASSQVFGTETANEQYF. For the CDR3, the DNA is TGTGCCAGCAGCCAAGTTTTCGGGACAGAAACGGCTAACGAGCAGTACTTC.